The 20 T cell receptor beta chains below all came from one sample that was sequenced in a study of blood T cells in healthy people across ages. A second roughly 6 to 11 cycle PCR used barcoded and J-beta primers. TCRdb reanalysed the 5' RACE reads using MiXCR and keeps one entry per CDR3 protein. The sample yields roughly 900,000 distinct CDR3 sequences, about 48% seen once. The sequenced sample consisted of blood. These receptors were taken from a man between 25 and 39 years old in good health.

This clonotype was counted at least ten times. The chain joins TRBV9 to TRBJ2-1; 11 bases fit TRBD2. Germline assignment: CDR1 SGDLS and CDR2 YYNGEE. With 2 bases clipped from V and 4 bases from J, the junction kept 2 bases outside the gene matches. The CDR3 totals 15 residues. The CDR3 loop reads CASSVSGGGYNEQFF. Written as DNA, the CDR3 is TGTGCCAGCAGCGTTAGCGGGGGGGGGTACAATGAGCAGTTCTTC.

This clonotype was counted a few times. The V gene is TRBV7-6, the J gene TRBJ1-6, with D unresolved. Germline V gene sequence: CDR1 SGHVS, CDR2 FNYEAQ. The CDR3 has 14 amino acids. V was pared by 6 bases and J by 10 bases, with 16 bases between. CDR3 region: CASSLTDSGSPLHF. In DNA, the CDR3 is TGTGCCAGCAGTTTGACGGACTCGGGATCACCCCTCCACTTT.

The chain joins TRBV20-1 to TRBJ1-1; no reliable D call. CDR3 length: 13 residues. V lost 2 bases and J lost 3, with 10 bases in between. Germline CDR1 and CDR2: DFQATT and SNEGSKA (reference sequence). The CDR3 here is CSARQNMDTEAFF. The CDR3 DNA sequence: TGCAGTGCTAGACAAAATATGGACACTGAAGCTTTCTTT.

In this sample, this clonotype turned up a few times. V and J are TRBV18 and TRBJ2-1, with TRBD2 identical over 11 bases. J lost 7 bases, V lost 0 bases, and 8 bases had no gene match. The CDR3 contains 17 residues. Germline assignment: CDR1 KGHSH and CDR2 LQKENI. The CDR3 sequence: CASSPPISGGAINEQFF. CDR3 DNA sequence: TGTGCCAGCTCACCACCAATTAGCGGGGGGGCCATTAATGAGCAGTTCTTC.

This clonotype has a count of ten or more. The chain couples TRBV7-9 to TRBJ2-5, with no clear D. There are 13 residues in the CDR3. Deletions cut 4 bases from V and 2 bases from J, with 8 bases between. Per the germline V gene, CDR1 is SEHNR and CDR2 is FQNEAQ (reference sequence). CDR3 nucleotide sequence: TGTGCCAGCAGCTCAGACACTCAAGAGACCCAGTACTTC. This gives the protein CASSSDTQETQYF.

CDR3 sequence (DNA): TGTGCCAGCAGTTACTCGACGGGGGCTGATGGCTACACCTTC. Its translation is CASSYSTGADGYTF. The chain is built from TRBV6-5 and TRBJ1-2; a weak D match, TRBD1 (6 bases). This CDR3 is 14 amino acids long. Germline CDR1 is MNHEY and CDR2 is SVGAGI. V was cut by 0 bases and J by 6 bases, with 11 bases left in between.

The rearrangement links TRBV6-5 to TRBJ2-7; 7 bases match TRBD1. The end of the DNA fits TRBJ2-5 better, so the J call may be wrong. CDR3 length: 13 residues. The V gene's germline CDR1 is MNHEY and CDR2 SVGAGI. The DNA of the CDR3 is TGTGCCAGCAGTGACAGGGATTTAGAGACCCAGTACTTC. It encodes CASSDRDLETQYF.

The genes are TRBV6-2 or TRBV6-3 and TRBJ1-1, with a weak D call TRBD1 (6 bases). Trimming shortened V by 2 bases and J by 7 bases, and 14 bases separated the two germline ends. Looked up from germline, CDR1 is MNHEY and CDR2 is SVGEGT. This CDR3 contains 14 residues. For the CDR3, the DNA is TGTGCCAGCAGTTACCCCCCAGGACAGCGTGAAGCTTTCTTT. Its translation is CASSYPPGQREAFF.

The CDR3 DNA reads as TGCGCCAGCGGCCCGTCCGGGTTGGGGACCAATGAGCAGTTCTTC. Its translation is CASGPSGLGTNEQFF. The chain is built from TRBV4-3 and TRBJ2-1; D is perhaps TRBD1 or TRBD2 (5 bases each). Between the trimmed V and J ends, which lost 8 bases and 6 bases, there was a span of 20 bases. Germline V gene lookup returns CDR1 LGHNA and CDR2 YSLEER. The length of the CDR3 is 15 residues.

CDR3 sequence: CSARDPALRNQPQHF. As DNA, the CDR3 is TGCAGTGCTAGAGACCCGGCCCTGAGGAATCAGCCCCAGCATTTT. The rearrangement uses TRBV20-1 and TRBJ1-5; D remains unclear. CDR1 and CDR2 (germline): DFQATT, SNEGSKA (reference sequence). The CDR3 consists of 15 residues. Trimming removed 0 bases at V and 4 bases at J, with 13 bases between.

This rearrangement joins TRBV3-1 to TRBJ2-5; TRBD2 matches 8 bases. The V gene end was trimmed by 2 bases and the J gene end by 0 bases; junction bases not matched to a gene: 5. The CDR3 is made up of 16 amino acids. CDR1 and CDR2 (germline): LGHDT, YNNKEL (reference sequence). CDR3 DNA: TGTGCCAGCAGCCAACCTCGGACTAGCTACCAAGAGACCCAGTACTTC. As protein: CASSQPRTSYQETQYF.

The chain uses TRBV7-2 and TRBJ2-3; 8 bases fit TRBD2. Looked up from germline, CDR1 is SGHTA and CDR2 is FQGNSA. This CDR3 is built from 16 residues. V was clipped by 5 bases and J by 4 bases; unmatched bases: 11. CDR3 coding DNA: TGTGCCAGCAGCCCATTAGCGGGAAGAGCCCCAGATACGCAGTATTTT. This codes for CASSPLAGRAPDTQYF.

CDR3 sequence reads: CASSYSSPTYSEQYF. CDR3 bases: TGTGCCAGCAGTTACTCGAGTCCCACTTACAGCGAGCAGTACTTC. The chain joins TRBV6-5 to TRBJ2-7; the D is unclear. The CDR3 runs 15 residues. The germline gives CDR1 MNHEY, CDR2 SVGAGI. V was clipped by 0 bases and J by 6 bases, with 15 bases between them.

This clonotype turned up a few times. The CDR3 bases are TGCAGCGTTGAGACGGAGGGGGCGGACGCCGCCTACGAGCAGTACTTC. This gives the protein CSVETEGADAAYEQYF. The rearrangement links TRBV29-1 to TRBJ2-7, with D perhaps matching TRBD1 (7 bases). Germline V gene lookup returns CDR1 SQVTM and CDR2 ANQGSEA. The CDR3 extends over 16 amino acids. Trimming removed 3 bases from V and 2 bases from J, with 20 bases in between.

The chain recombines TRBV28 with TRBJ1-5; 7 bases are shared with TRBD1. The germline V gene has CDR1 MDHEN and CDR2 SYDVKM. Trimming cost V 5 bases and J 1 base; bases outside gene matches: 8. The CDR3 is 16 residues long. CDR3 protein: CASSRGGTVSNQPQHF. In DNA form, the CDR3 reads TGTGCCAGCAGTAGGGGAGGGACAGTCAGCAATCAGCCCCAGCATTTT.

This sequence joins TRBV6-2 or TRBV6-3 and TRBJ2-3; the D gene is possibly TRBD2 (5 bases). This CDR3 is 16 amino acids long. V was clipped by 2 bases and J by 2 bases, with 14 bases between them. Germline lookup yields CDR1 MNHEY and CDR2 SVGEGT. As DNA, the CDR3 is TGTGCCAGCAGTTACACGCCCCTAGCACCCACAGATACGCAGTATTTT. Translating it yields CASSYTPLAPTDTQYF.

V and J are TRBV29-1 and TRBJ1-1; D uncertain. Per the germline V gene, CDR1 is SQVTM and CDR2 is ANQGSEA. The CDR3 runs 12 residues. The V end was cut by 5 bases, the J end by 7 bases, with 14 bases between. The CDR3 loop reads CSVIVTTGEAFF. The CDR3 nucleotides are TGCAGCGTTATAGTTACGACGGGTGAAGCTTTCTTT.

The count of this clonotype is one. The CDR3: CAISDGTGRVNTEAFF. DNA for the CDR3: TGTGCCATCAGTGACGGGACAGGAAGGGTGAACACTGAAGCTTTCTTT. The chain uses TRBV10-3 and TRBJ1-1; TRBD1 matches at 8 bases. The CDR3 extends over 16 amino acids. Trimming cost V 3 bases and J 0 bases; bases outside gene matches: 6. Germline V gives CDR1 ENHRY, CDR2 SYGVKD.

The chain joins TRBV5-6 to TRBJ2-3, with 10 bases aligning to TRBD2. Germline values: CDR1 SGHDT, CDR2 YYEEEE. The CDR3 has 16 residues. V gave up 3 bases and J gave up 5 bases; unmatched junction bases: 9. The CDR3 spells CASSWGASGGGDTQYF. The DNA of the CDR3 is TGTGCCAGCAGCTGGGGCGCTAGCGGGGGCGGAGATACGCAGTATTTT.

The chain has TRBV5-4 and TRBJ1-2; TRBD1 aligns across 7 bases. The CDR3 consists of 15 residues. Trimming took 3 bases from V and 6 from J; bases not matched to a gene: 11. Looked up from germline, CDR1 is SGHNT and CDR2 is YYREEE (reference sequence). CDR3 sequence: CASSSNRQGRDGYTF. The DNA for the CDR3 is TGTGCCAGCAGCTCCAATAGACAGGGTAGGGATGGCTACACCTTC.